This TCR beta chain was sequenced for a study of identifying expanded T cells in peripheral blood. General study results and limits: Differentially abundant clones: about 1.2 between replicates, approximately 16 at around 2 weeks, over 18 at four. Across healthy donors, higher total template counts meant significantly greater approximately two-week count variance.

This clone appeared once. Its matching antigen is unknown. This table comes from immunoSEQ multiplex PCR, and its TCRdb copy is limited to in-frame clones, with some not included. The data show some 96,000 clones, roughly 88% seen once. The ends were cut back, 5 bases at V and 4 bases at J, with 3 bases in the middle. Per germline, CDR1 SGHDN and CDR2 FVKESK. CDR3 length: 11 amino acids. V and J are TRBV14 and TRBJ2-1; D gene uncertain. Sequencing input: blood. This clonotype originated in a person between 18 and 75 years old in good health. The CDR3 region is CASSAYNEQFF. The CDR3, as DNA: TGTGCCAGCAGCGCTTACAATGAGCAGTTCTTC. Supplemented by reference TRBV14 and TRBJ2-1, the full variable domain reads EAGVTQFPSHSVIEKGQTVTLRCDPISGHDNLYWYRRVMGKEIKFLLHFVKESKQDESGMPNNRFLAERTGGTYSTLKVQPAELEDSGVYFCASSAYNEQFFGPGTRLTVL.